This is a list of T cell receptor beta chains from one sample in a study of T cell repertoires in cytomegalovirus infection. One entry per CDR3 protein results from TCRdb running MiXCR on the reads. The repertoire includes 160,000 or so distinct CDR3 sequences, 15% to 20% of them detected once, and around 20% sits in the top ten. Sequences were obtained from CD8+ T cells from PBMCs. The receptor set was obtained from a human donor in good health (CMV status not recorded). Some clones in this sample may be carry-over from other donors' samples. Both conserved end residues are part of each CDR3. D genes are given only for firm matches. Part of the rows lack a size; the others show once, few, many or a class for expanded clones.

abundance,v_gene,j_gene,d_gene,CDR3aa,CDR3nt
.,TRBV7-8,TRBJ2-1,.,CASSRTSGRTYNEQFF,TGTGCCAGCAGCCGCACGAGCGGTAGAACCTACAATGAGCAGTTCTTC
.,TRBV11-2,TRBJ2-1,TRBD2,CASSGSGGESYNEQFF,TGTGCCAGCAGCGGTAGCGGGGGGGAGTCCTACAATGAGCAGTTCTTC
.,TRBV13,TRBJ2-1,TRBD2,CASSLRGLAIGEQFF,TGTGCCAGCAGCTTGAGGGGACTAGCGATCGGTGAGCAGTTCTTC
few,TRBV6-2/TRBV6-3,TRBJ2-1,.,CASSYRDLPPFDEQFF,TGTGCCAGCAGTTACAGGGACTTGCCCCCGTTCGATGAGCAGTTCTTC
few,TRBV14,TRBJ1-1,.,CASSRGRSEAFF,TGTGCCAGCAGCCGGGGACGGTCTGAAGCTTTCTTT
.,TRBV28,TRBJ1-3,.,CASSPQSGNTIYF,TGTGCCAGCAGTCCACAATCTGGAAACACCATATATTTT
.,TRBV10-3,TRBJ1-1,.,CAISESGGRNTEAFF,TGTGCCATCAGCGAATCCGGGGGTAGGAACACTGAAGCTTTCTTT
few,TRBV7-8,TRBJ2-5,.,CASSLKVLGEGTQYF,TGTGCCAGCAGCTTAAAAGTGTTAGGGGAAGGGACCCAGTACTTC
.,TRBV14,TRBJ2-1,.,CASSQGSFGGSYNEQFF,TGTGCCAGCAGCCAAGGAAGTTTTGGGGGCTCCTACAATGAGCAGTTCTTC
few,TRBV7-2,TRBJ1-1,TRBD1,CASSFSGGQTEAFF,TGTGCCAGCAGCTTCTCAGGGGGCCAAACTGAAGCTTTCTTT
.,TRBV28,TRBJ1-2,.,CASSLWGGAGGYTF,TGTGCCAGCAGTTTGTGGGGGGGCGCGGGTGGCTACACCTTC
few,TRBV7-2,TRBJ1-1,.,CASSLGRAEAFF,TGTGCCAGCAGCTTAGGGAGGGCTGAAGCTTTCTTT
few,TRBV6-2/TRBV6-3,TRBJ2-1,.,CASSNRDNEQFF,TGTGCCAGCAGTAACAGGGACAATGAGCAGTTCTTC
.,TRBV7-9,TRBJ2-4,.,CASSFPREAKNIQYF,TGTGCCAGCAGCTTTCCCAGGGAAGCCAAAAACATTCAGTACTTC
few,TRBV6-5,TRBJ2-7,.,CASISQGLDEQYF,TGTGCCAGCATTTCCCAGGGGCTCGATGAGCAGTACTTC
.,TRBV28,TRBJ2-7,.,CASSAGHSYEQYF,TGTGCCAGCAGCGCGGGACACTCCTACGAGCAGTACTTC
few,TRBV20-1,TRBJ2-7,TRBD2,CSARPSGVSYEQYF,TGCAGTGCTAGACCTAGCGGGGTCTCCTACGAGCAGTACTTC